The present entry profiles one T cell receptor (beta chain) with its context. Its matching antigen is unknown. The CDR3 totals 11 residues. The germline V and J ends were trimmed by 3 bases and 10 bases, with 12 bases remaining between them. Germline V gene sequence: CDR1 DFQATT, CDR2 SNEGSKA (reference sequence). This record belongs to a study of T cell responses to AZD1222 COVID-19 vaccine. General study findings and limits: Nearly half of spike-specific TCRs reportedly target unmutated variant regions.

The table came from immunoSEQ multiplex PCR; TCRdb's copy has only in-frame clones and leaves some out. The table has around 150,000 clones, 88% seen once. Material: peripheral blood, obtained on day 0 of AZD1222 vaccination. This chain uses TRBV20-1 with TRBJ1-1; D gene ambiguous. The receptor comes from an adult in good health. CDR3 in DNA: TGCAGTGCTAGGGACGGAGCCGGAGCTTTCTTT. It is translated as CSARDGAGAFF.